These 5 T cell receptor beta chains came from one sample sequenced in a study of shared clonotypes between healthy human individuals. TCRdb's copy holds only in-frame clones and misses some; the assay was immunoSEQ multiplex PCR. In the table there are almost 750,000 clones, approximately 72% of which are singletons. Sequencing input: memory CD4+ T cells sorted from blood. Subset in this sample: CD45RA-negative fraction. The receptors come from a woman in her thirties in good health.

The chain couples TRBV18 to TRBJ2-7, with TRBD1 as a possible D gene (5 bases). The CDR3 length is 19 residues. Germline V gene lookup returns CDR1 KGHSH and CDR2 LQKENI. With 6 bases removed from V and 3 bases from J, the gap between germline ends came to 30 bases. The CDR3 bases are TGTGCCAGCTCTGCACCGCGAGGAACAGGTAATGCTAGACTCTACGAGCAGTACTTC. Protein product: CASSAPRGTGNARLYEQYF.

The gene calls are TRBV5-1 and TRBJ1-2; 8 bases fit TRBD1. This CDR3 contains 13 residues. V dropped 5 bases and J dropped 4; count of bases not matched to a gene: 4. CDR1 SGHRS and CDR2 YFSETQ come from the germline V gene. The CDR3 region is CASRSTGGYGYTF. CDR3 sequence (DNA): TGCGCCAGCAGGAGCACAGGGGGCTATGGCTACACCTTC.

The CDR3 loop is CASSTSGTFYSGANVLTF. DNA of the CDR3: TGTGCCAGTAGTACTTCCGGGACGTTTTACTCTGGGGCCAACGTCCTGACTTTC. The chain joins TRBV19 to TRBJ2-6; the D gene could be TRBD1 or TRBD2 (5 bases each). This CDR3 region has 18 residues. Trimming took 4 bases from V and 0 from J, leaving 16 bases between them. Per the germline V gene, CDR1 is LNHDA and CDR2 is SQIVND (reference sequence). Full variable domain (outside the CDR3, taken from reference TRBV19 and TRBJ2-6): DGGITQSPKYLFRKEGQNVTLSCEQNLNHDAMYWYRQDPGQGLRLIYYSQIVNDFQKGDIAEGYSVSREKKESFPLTVTSAQKNPTAFYLCASSTSGTFYSGANVLTFGAGSRLTVL.

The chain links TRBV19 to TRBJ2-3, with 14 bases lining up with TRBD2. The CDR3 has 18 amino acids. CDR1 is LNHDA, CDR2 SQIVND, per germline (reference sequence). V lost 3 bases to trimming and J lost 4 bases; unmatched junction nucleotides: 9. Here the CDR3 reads CASSITGSGLAGADTQYF. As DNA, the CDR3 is TGTGCCAGTAGTATTACAGGCTCGGGACTAGCGGGAGCAGATACGCAGTATTTT.

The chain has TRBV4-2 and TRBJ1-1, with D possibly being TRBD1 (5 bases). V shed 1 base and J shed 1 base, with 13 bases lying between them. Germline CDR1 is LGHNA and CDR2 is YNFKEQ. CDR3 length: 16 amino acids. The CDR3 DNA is TGTGCCAGCAGCCAAGTTGGTGCAGGGCAGAACACTGAAGCTTTCTTT. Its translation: CASSQVGAGQNTEAFF.